This T cell receptor (beta chain) is from a study of blood T cell repertoires in COVID-19. At the level of the study: Acute and convalescent COVID-19 specimens originated in the United States, Italy and Spain. PBMCs, B-cell-depleted T cells, or T cells were the source of the cDNA or gDNA that made up the material.

TCRdb keeps only in-frame clones here, not all; method: immunoSEQ multiplex PCR. The sample includes about 140,000 clones, less than 90% seen only once; the top ten take 8% to 9%. Trimming removed 1 base from V and 4 bases from J, with 8 bases in between. The CDR3 extends over 14 amino acids. The germline V gene encodes CDR1 MNHNS and CDR2 SASEGT. The genes are TRBV6-1 and TRBJ2-1, with no clear D. The sample was peripheral blood. This clonotype was sampled from a man aged 25 to 40 with COVID-19, enrolled during active disease. CDR3 in DNA: TGTGCCAGCAGTGAAGTACGCAGTTACAATGAGCAGTTCTTC. This codes for CASSEVRSYNEQFF.